The 16 T cell receptor beta chains listed next were all sequenced from one sample in a study of cytomegalovirus exposure and HLA in healthy donors. The study ran its PCR with 60 Vbeta and 13 Jbeta primers. This table comes from immunoSEQ multiplex PCR, and its TCRdb copy is limited to in-frame clones, with some not included. The table shows 98,000 or so clones, with approximately 80% occurring only once. Source material: PBMCs. The receptors were gathered from a woman aged 18-29 years in good health and CMV-seropositive.

The rearrangement joins TRBV15 to TRBJ2-1, with TRBD2 as a possible D gene (6 bases). CDR3 size: 15 residues. Trimming removed 2 bases from V and 2 bases from J, with 10 bases in between. The germline V gene has CDR1 LNHNV and CDR2 YYDKDF (reference sequence). CDR3 sequence (DNA): TGTGCCACCAGCAGATATGGCGGGGCCTACAATGAGCAGTTCTTC. This translates into CATSRYGGAYNEQFF. Full variable domain (outside the CDR3, taken from reference TRBV15 and TRBJ2-1): DAMVIQNPRYQVTQFGKPVTLSCSQTLNHNVMYWYQQKSSQAPKLLFHYYDKDFNNEADTPDNFQSRRPNTSFCFLDIRSPGLGDTAMYLCATSRYGGAYNEQFFGPGTRLTVL.

This chain connects TRBV7-8 to TRBJ2-1, with D perhaps TRBD2 (6 bases). There are 11 residues in the CDR3. Per the germline V gene, CDR1 is SGHVS and CDR2 is FQNEAQ. The V gene lost 8 bases and the J gene lost 9 bases, with 11 bases spanning the gap. Here the CDR3 DNA reads TGTGCCAGCGGGGGGAATGGTGAGCAGTTCTTC. Protein product: CASGGNGEQFF.

The rearrangement joins TRBV4-2 to TRBJ2-3, with TRBD2 matching 11 bases. The CDR3 is 17 amino acids. The trim removed 4 bases at V and 3 bases at J, leaving 9 bases unmatched. Germline assignment: CDR1 LGHNA and CDR2 YNFKEQ. CDR3: CASSLSTSGSGTDTQYF. In DNA form, the CDR3 reads TGTGCCAGCAGCCTCTCTACTAGCGGGAGTGGGACAGATACGCAGTATTTT.

This clone was found once. The chain couples TRBV5-4 to TRBJ2-2; TRBD1 might be the D (6 bases). This CDR3 comprises 15 residues. Per germline, CDR1 SGHNT and CDR2 YYREEE (reference sequence). Trimming stripped 0 bases from V and 3 bases from J, with 9 bases between. CDR3 loop: CASSLVQGDTGELFF. The CDR3 DNA is TGTGCCAGCAGCTTGGTACAGGGTGACACCGGGGAGCTGTTTTTT.

CDR3 loop: CASSEHQGYEQYF. CDR3 coding DNA: TGTGCCAGCAGTGAACACCAGGGCTACGAGCAGTACTTC. The chain couples TRBV6-1 to TRBJ2-7; perhaps TRBD1 as D (5 bases). V was shortened by 2 bases and J by 3 bases, with 8 bases between the two germline ends. Germline CDR1 is MNHNS and CDR2 is SASEGT. This CDR3 has 13 residues.

This chain joins TRBV6-6 and TRBJ2-7; the match to TRBD2 covers 12 bases. Germline values: CDR1 MNHNY, CDR2 SVGAGI (reference sequence). V shed 4 bases, J shed 2 bases, and the junction held 6 bases outside the gene matches. The CDR3 spans 16 residues. In DNA, the CDR3 is TGTGCCAGCAGTTCCATGACTAGCGGGGGCACCTACGAGCAGTACTTC. Amino acid sequence: CASSSMTSGGTYEQYF.

This clone was observed a handful of times. The V and J genes are TRBV19 and TRBJ1-1; no firm D call. This CDR3 spans 15 amino acids. V was cut by 3 bases and J by 0 bases, with 11 bases left in between. Germline V lookup: CDR1 LNHDA, CDR2 SQIVND (reference sequence). CDR3 in amino acids: CASSIVTDLNTEAFF. As DNA, the CDR3 is TGTGCCAGTAGTATTGTGACGGACTTGAACACTGAAGCTTTCTTT.

J is TRBJ2-2 and V is TRBV5-1, with D possibly matching TRBD1 (6 bases). V was cut by 4 bases and J by 7 bases, with 17 bases left in between. Germline CDR1 SGHRS, CDR2 YFSETQ. The CDR3 has 15 amino acids. The CDR3 coding sequence is TGCGCCAGCAGCCCTTGGACAGCGGAGAACGGGGAGCTGTTTTTT. It translates to CASSPWTAENGELFF.

V and J are TRBV9 and TRBJ2-1; D gene uncertain. The CDR3 is made up of 16 amino acids. The V and J ends lost 3 bases and 4 bases respectively, with 17 bases between them. CDR1 is SGDLS and CDR2 is YYNGEE in the germline V gene. CDR3 residues: CASSATNTPQYNEQFF. The CDR3 nucleotides read TGTGCCAGCAGCGCCACAAACACCCCCCAATACAATGAGCAGTTCTTC. The variable domain in full, with the rest retrieved from reference TRBV9 and TRBJ2-1, is DSGVTQTPKHLITATGQRVTLRCSPRSGDLSVYWYQQSLDQGLQFLIQYYNGEERAKGNILERFSAQQFPDLHSELNLSSLELGDSALYFCASSATNTPQYNEQFFGPGTRLTVL.

The V and J genes are TRBV20-1 and TRBJ2-5; a weak D match, TRBD1 (5 bases). Deletions cut 6 bases from V and 2 bases from J, with 7 bases between. Germline V CDR1 and CDR2: DFQATT, SNEGSKA (reference sequence). The CDR3 spans 11 residues. The CDR3 DNA sequence: TGCAGTGCGCCAGGGCAAGAGACCCAGTACTTC. It translates to CSAPGQETQYF.

This clone appeared once. The chain links TRBV6-6 to TRBJ2-7; 7 nucleotides match TRBD1. There are 14 residues in the CDR3. The germline V gene has CDR1 MNHNY and CDR2 SVGAGI (reference sequence). J was trimmed by 4 bases and V by 7 bases; bases with no gene match: 10. This chain's CDR3 is CASIIGGINYEQYF. CDR3 coding DNA: TGTGCCAGCATCATAGGGGGCATCAATTACGAGCAGTACTTC.

This clone was seen just once. This sequence joins TRBV7-9 and TRBJ2-1, with D possibly TRBD2 on 5 matching bases. Trimming pared 0 bases from V and 7 bases from J, leaving 10 bases between. Germline CDR1 is SEHNR and CDR2 is FQNEAQ (reference sequence). The length of the CDR3 is 14 residues. DNA for the CDR3: TGTGCCAGCAGCTTAGCGGGAGCGATTAATGAGCAGTTCTTC. It is translated as CASSLAGAINEQFF. Full variable domain (remainder filled in from reference TRBV7-9 and TRBJ2-1): DTGVSQNPRHKITKRGQNVTFRCDPISEHNRLYWYRQTLGQGPEFLTYFQNEAQLEKSRLLSDRFSAERPKGSFSTLEIQRTEQGDSAMYLCASSLAGAINEQFFGPGTRLTVL.

This clone has a single count. This chain links TRBV15 with TRBJ2-3; tentatively, D is TRBD2 (6 bases). V was shortened by 0 bases and J by 12 bases, with 13 bases between the two germline ends. The CDR3 contains 13 residues. Germline CDR1 LNHNV, CDR2 YYDKDF (reference sequence). The CDR3 sequence is CATSRDRGITQYF. The CDR3 region has the DNA TGTGCCACCAGCAGAGATCGCGGGATTACTCAGTATTTT.

This clone was recorded only once. The J gene is TRBJ2-7, the V gene TRBV6-1; D is possibly TRBD1 (5 bases). Germline CDR1 and CDR2: MNHNS and SASEGT. Trimming took off 6 bases at V and 5 bases at J, with 11 bases between the two ends. The CDR3 totals 12 residues. In nucleotides, the CDR3 is TGTGCCAGCAGATCACAGGCCCACGAGCAGTACTTC. This codes for CASRSQAHEQYF.

V gene TRBV7-9 combines with J gene TRBJ1-2; 11 bases are a match to TRBD1. Germline V gene data show CDR1 as SEHNR and CDR2 as FQNEAQ (reference sequence). V lost 5 bases, J lost 7 bases, and 12 bases stayed unmatched. The CDR3 covers 16 residues. In DNA form, the CDR3 reads TGTGCCAGCAGCCAGGCCTGGAGGGACAGGGGGTTTGGCTACACCTTC. Its translation is CASSQAWRDRGFGYTF.

The V gene is TRBV7-6, the J gene TRBJ2-3; 9 nucleotides match TRBD2. The germline V gene has CDR1 SGHVS and CDR2 FNYEAQ. V lost 0 bases to trimming and J lost 0 bases; unmatched junction nucleotides: 4. The CDR3 is 17 residues long. The CDR3 is CASSLAITSGSTDTQYF. In nucleotides, the CDR3 is TGTGCCAGCAGCTTAGCGATAACTAGCGGGAGCACAGATACGCAGTATTTT.